The 31 T cell receptor beta chains listed next were all sequenced from one sample in a study of cytomegalovirus exposure and HLA in healthy donors. PCR employed 60 Vbeta and 13 Jbeta primers. Clones were read by immunoSEQ multiplex PCR, and TCRdb kept only the in-frame ones, dropping some. Among over 200,000 clones listed, more than 75% were seen once. Specimen: PBMCs. The receptors shown here come from a human donor in good health.

Notes on this clone: Mismatch with germline at one junction end may stem from a read error. The chain uses TRBV7-9 and TRBJ2-7, with 11 bases identical to TRBD2. The CDR3 sequence is 15 residues long. CDR1 and CDR2 from the germline V gene are SEHNR and FQNEAQ (reference sequence). The CDR3 loop reads CASRLAGGDSYEQYF. The CDR3 DNA is TGTGCCAGCAGATTAGCGGGAGGGGATTCCTACGAGCAGTACTTC. The full variable domain, in which reference TRBV7-9 and TRBJ2-7 provide the parts outside the CDR3, is DTGVSQNPRHKITKRGQNVTFRCDPISEHNRLYWYRQTLGQGPEFLTYFQNEAQLEKSRLLSDRFSAERPKGSFSTLEIQRTEQGDSAMYLCASRLAGGDSYEQYFGPGTRLTVT.

This rearrangement joins TRBV29-1 to TRBJ1-2; possible D gene TRBD1, 5 bases. Germline assignment: CDR1 SQVTM and CDR2 ANQGSEA. With 4 bases removed from V and 5 bases from J, the gap between germline ends came to 20 bases. This CDR3 spans 15 amino acids. CDR3 sequence (DNA): TGCAGCGTTGTAGAGGTGGTGACAGACGATTATGGCTACACCTTC. This codes for CSVVEVVTDDYGYTF.

The chain has TRBV4-1 and TRBJ2-1; D unclear. Trimming took 4 bases from V and 9 from J, leaving 7 bases between them. CDR1 is MGHRA, CDR2 YSYEKL, per germline. The CDR3 covers 11 residues. The CDR3 is CASSLTGEQFF. The CDR3 nucleotides read TGCGCCAGCAGCCTGACTGGTGAGCAGTTCTTC.

The gene calls are TRBV28 and TRBJ2-7; 10 bases agree with TRBD1. The CDR3 is 15 amino acids. CDR1 is MDHEN, CDR2 SYDVKM, per germline. Trimming removed 5 bases from V and 2 bases from J; junction bases left unmatched: 6. The CDR3 DNA sequence: TGTGCCAGCAGTCAACCGGGACAGGGGACCTACGAGCAGTACTTC. Its translation is CASSQPGQGTYEQYF.

V gene TRBV6-1 combines with J gene TRBJ1-4, with TRBD1 as a possible D gene (5 bases). The V end was cut by 3 bases, the J end by 2 bases, with 10 bases between. Germline loops: CDR1 MNHNS, CDR2 SASEGT. The CDR3 consists of 15 residues. CDR3 sequence reads: CASSDRAATNEKLFF. CDR3 in DNA: TGTGCCAGCAGTGACAGGGCGGCGACTAATGAAAAACTGTTTTTT.

In this sample, this clone turned up a few times. The chain has TRBV4-2 and TRBJ2-7; 13 bases align to TRBD2. The J segment lost 1 base and the V segment lost 5 bases, leaving 11 bases of the junction unmatched. Germline V gene data show CDR1 as LGHNA and CDR2 as YNFKEQ. CDR3 length: 18 residues. This chain's CDR3 is CASSDWTSGRGVSYEQYF. CDR3 in DNA: TGTGCCAGCAGCGATTGGACTAGCGGGAGAGGGGTATCCTACGAGCAGTACTTC.

There are a few counts of this clone. The chain has TRBV10-3 and TRBJ2-3; maybe TRBD2 (5 bases). V gave up 6 bases and J gave up 1 base, with 11 bases separating them. CDR1 is ENHRY, CDR2 SYGVKD, per germline. This CDR3 has 14 amino acids. The CDR3 DNA reads as TGTGCCATCAGGGAACCCGGGGGCACAGATACGCAGTATTTT. Translation: CAIREPGGTDTQYF.

The V gene is TRBV7-2, the J gene TRBJ2-1; weak D call: TRBD2 (5 bases). The CDR3 is 17 amino acids. Trimming cost V 1 base and J 0 bases, with 13 bases left between them. In germline, CDR1 is SGHTA, CDR2 FQGNSA. Written as DNA, the CDR3 is TGTGCCAGCAGCTTAGTCTTCATAGCGTACTCCTACAATGAGCAGTTCTTC. Protein product: CASSLVFIAYSYNEQFF.

This chain joins TRBV5-4 and TRBJ2-7, with 14 bases matching TRBD2. After removal of 4 bases from V and 7 bases from J, the junction contained 7 bases not matched to a gene. This CDR3 has 15 residues. CDR1 is SGHNT and CDR2 is YYREEE in the germline V gene (reference sequence). Here the CDR3 DNA reads TGTGCCAGCAGCAGGACTAGCGGGAGGTTTGGGGAGCAGTACTTC. It specifies CASSRTSGRFGEQYF.

The chain has TRBV6-6 and TRBJ2-5; 9 bases agree with TRBD1. After removal of 8 bases from V and 4 bases from J, the junction contained 8 bases not matched to a gene. Germline V gene data show CDR1 as MNHNY and CDR2 as SVGAGI (reference sequence). This CDR3 spans 14 amino acids. The CDR3 DNA reads TGTGCCAGCGCACAGGGGGCAGGGCGAGAGACCCAGTACTTC. This codes for CASAQGAGRETQYF.

The V call is TRBV2, the J call TRBJ1-5; D unclear. Per the germline V gene, CDR1 is SNHLY and CDR2 is FYNNEI. V lost 1 base to trimming and J lost 7 bases, with 11 bases between them. This CDR3 contains 14 residues. The CDR3 loop is CASSEGGGRQPQHF. DNA of the CDR3: TGTGCCAGCAGTGAAGGGGGTGGGAGGCAGCCCCAGCATTTT.

The rearrangement joins TRBV7-2 to TRBJ2-7; the D gene is possibly TRBD2 (7 bases). Trimming cost V 3 bases and J 4 bases, with 19 bases left between them. CDR1 SGHTA and CDR2 FQGNSA come from the germline V gene. The CDR3 is made up of 16 amino acids. The DNA for the CDR3 is TGTGCCAGCAGCTTCGACTCGGGGGCTAGCGGATACGAGCAGTACTTC. Translated, it gives CASSFDSGASGYEQYF.

This clone was detected only a few times. Here the CDR3 reads CASSLRLAGYNEQFF. CDR3 DNA: TGTGCCAGCAGTCTTAGACTAGCGGGGTACAATGAGCAGTTCTTC. The V and J genes are TRBV14 and TRBJ2-1, with 11 bases aligning to TRBD2. After removal of 6 bases from V and 4 bases from J, the junction contained 5 bases not matched to a gene. Germline V CDR1 and CDR2: SGHDN, FVKESK. The CDR3 has 15 amino acids.

The chain combines TRBV6-6 with TRBJ2-5, with 9 bases that match TRBD1. CDR1 MNHNY and CDR2 SVGAGI come from the germline V gene (reference sequence). The CDR3 spans 16 residues. The V and J ends lost 6 bases and 5 bases, in that order; junction bases with no gene match: 13. The CDR3 DNA is TGTGCCAGCAGCAGACGAAAACAGGGGGCGAGGGAGACCCAGTACTTC. Protein product: CASSRRKQGARETQYF.

In its sample, this clone was seen once. The chain recombines TRBV5-1 with TRBJ2-2; TRBD1 matches 7 bases. From germline, CDR1 is SGHRS and CDR2 YFSETQ. This CDR3 comprises 16 residues. The trim removed 4 bases at V and 0 bases at J, leaving 6 bases unmatched. The CDR3 DNA is TGCGCCAGCAGCCCTTGGACAGGACCGAACACCGGGGAGCTGTTTTTT. Residues: CASSPWTGPNTGELFF.

The chain recombines TRBV19 with TRBJ2-3; TRBD2 matches 7 bases. The CDR3 spans 15 residues. Germline CDR1 is LNHDA and CDR2 is SQIVND (reference sequence). Germline trimming cut 7 bases from V and 6 bases from J; bases unmatched to any gene: 13. CDR3 sequence: CASTNREARADTQYF. As DNA, the CDR3 is TGTGCCAGTACCAATCGGGAGGCAAGGGCGGATACGCAGTATTTT.

Points on this clone: The junction and the germline gene differ at one end; a read error may be behind it. The rearrangement joins TRBV7-9 to TRBJ1-2; weak D call: TRBD1 (6 bases). Per germline, CDR1 SEHNR and CDR2 FQNEAQ (reference sequence). The CDR3 length is 16 residues. The DNA of the CDR3 is TGTTCCAGCAGCCTCGCGGTTAGGGGGGGTCGGTATGGCTACACCTTC. As protein: CSSSLAVRGGRYGYTF.

Turning to this clone: Relative to the germline gene, one junction end is altered; a read error may explain this. J is TRBJ1-1 and V is TRBV7-9; 9 positions agree with TRBD1. From germline, CDR1 is SEHNR and CDR2 FQNEAQ (reference sequence). The CDR3 length is 12 residues. The CDR3: CSSSSTGGAGAF. The CDR3 nucleotides are TGTTCCAGCAGTTCGACAGGGGGAGCGGGCGCTTTT. Full variable domain (missing parts from reference TRBV7-9 and TRBJ1-1): DTGVSQNPRHKITKRGQNVTFRCDPISEHNRLYWYRQTLGQGPEFLTYFQNEAQLEKSRLLSDRFSAERPKGSFSTLEIQRTEQGDSAMYLCSSSSTGGAGAFGQGTRLTVV.

This clone has only a few counts. The chain is built from TRBV4-1 and TRBJ2-3; the match to TRBD2 covers 7 bases. Per the germline V gene, CDR1 is MGHRA and CDR2 is YSYEKL. The CDR3 runs to 16 residues. V lost 4 bases to trimming and J lost 2 bases; unmatched junction nucleotides: 9. CDR3 nucleotides: TGCGCCAGCAGCCCATCGGGAGGTCTTGTCACAGATACGCAGTATTTT. The encoded protein is CASSPSGGLVTDTQYF.

The J gene is TRBJ2-7, the V gene TRBV7-9; 8 bases match TRBD1. The germline gives CDR1 SEHNR, CDR2 FQNEAQ (reference sequence). V gave up 3 bases and J gave up 5 bases; unmatched junction bases: 3. The CDR3 is 13 residues long. Here the CDR3 reads CASSFQGAHEQYF. The CDR3 region has the DNA TGTGCCAGCAGCTTCCAGGGGGCCCACGAGCAGTACTTC.

This CDR3 reads CASSLGDRGRREKLFF. CDR3 in DNA: TGTGCCAGCAGCTTAGGGGACAGGGGGAGGAGGGAAAAACTGTTTTTT. This chain connects TRBV7-2 to TRBJ1-4; 11 nucleotides align to TRBD1. The ends lost 1 base at V and 8 bases at J; junction bases unmatched: 6. This CDR3 is 16 amino acids long. Germline CDR1 reads SGHTA; CDR2 reads FQGNSA.

The rearrangement joins TRBV19 to TRBJ2-7, with a weak D call TRBD1 (6 bases). CDR3 size: 14 residues. V shed 5 bases and J shed 2 bases, with 13 bases lying between them. Germline assignment: CDR1 LNHDA and CDR2 SQIVND (reference sequence). The CDR3 sequence: CASSPTGPTYEQYF. The CDR3 DNA is TGTGCCAGTAGTCCGACAGGACCGACCTACGAGCAGTACTTC.

This clone was seen a handful of times. The rearrangement joins TRBV7-3 to TRBJ2-2, with TRBD2 matching 8 bases. The CDR3 spans 14 residues. Trimming removed 4 bases from V and 7 bases from J; junction bases left unmatched: 5. CDR1 SGHTA and CDR2 FQGTGA come from the germline V gene. CDR3 sequence reads: CASSSSGSYGELFF. CDR3 DNA sequence: TGTGCCAGCAGCTCGAGCGGGAGTTACGGGGAGCTGTTTTTT.

The chain has TRBV10-3 and TRBJ2-1; D is ambiguous. The CDR3 extends over 16 amino acids. V was cut by 2 bases and J by 10 bases, with 21 bases left in between. Per the germline V gene, CDR1 is ENHRY and CDR2 is SYGVKD. The CDR3 nucleotides read TGTGCCATCAGTGAGATCCAAACCCTAAACCGCTGGGAGCAGTTCTTC. As protein: CAISEIQTLNRWEQFF.

This clone was seen only once. The genes are TRBV6-5 and TRBJ1-6; D may be TRBD1 (6 bases). The V gene lost 6 bases and the J gene lost 11 bases, with 14 bases spanning the gap. Germline V gives CDR1 MNHEY, CDR2 SVGAGI. This CDR3 contains 13 residues. CDR3 in amino acids: CASRGQIGPPLHF. CDR3 coding DNA: TGTGCCAGCAGAGGACAGATCGGGCCACCCCTCCACTTT.

This clone was seen only once. This chain links TRBV27 with TRBJ2-4; D possibly corresponds to TRBD2 (5 bases). Germline V gene lookup returns CDR1 MNHEY and CDR2 SMNVEV (reference sequence). The CDR3 consists of 13 residues. V was clipped by 7 bases and J by 11 bases, with 18 bases between them. CDR3 residues: CASTHRVLEVQYF. For the CDR3, the DNA is TGTGCCAGCACCCACCGGGTCTTGGAGGTTCAGTACTTC.

On this clone itself: Within the sample, other DNA sequences also encode this same CDR3. The gene calls are TRBV2 and TRBJ1-2; D is possibly TRBD1 (5 bases). The germline V and J ends were trimmed by 4 bases and 3 bases, with 9 bases remaining between them. Germline CDR1 SNHLY, CDR2 FYNNEI. The CDR3 consists of 13 residues. The CDR3: CASSGQGDYGYTF. The CDR3 DNA sequence: TGTGCCAGCAGTGGTCAGGGCGACTATGGCTACACCTTC.

This clone came up once. J is TRBJ2-2 and V is TRBV30, with a tentative D call TRBD1 (7 bases). The CDR3 extends over 13 amino acids. Germline CDR1 reads GTSNPN; CDR2 reads SVGIG (reference sequence). Trimming left V 4 bases short and J 7 bases short, with 13 bases between. In nucleotides, the CDR3 is TGTGCCTGGAATCCAGGGGGGCACGGGGAGCTGTTTTTT. It specifies CAWNPGGHGELFF.

The gene calls are TRBV7-2 and TRBJ2-5; D is possibly TRBD1 (6 bases). There are 14 residues in the CDR3. Germline loops: CDR1 SGHTA, CDR2 FQGNSA. The V end was cut by 2 bases, the J end by 4 bases, with 11 bases between. This chain's CDR3 is CASSLQQGGETQYF. The CDR3 nucleotides read TGTGCCAGCAGCTTACAACAGGGTGGAGAGACCCAGTACTTC.

This clone showed up just once. The rearrangement joins TRBV5-4 to TRBJ1-2, with TRBD1 identical over 12 bases. V shed 0 bases, J shed 5 bases, and the junction held 14 bases outside the gene matches. The CDR3 runs to 19 residues. CDR1 is SGHNT and CDR2 is YYREEE in the germline V gene (reference sequence). The CDR3 protein is CASSLGGTGTGGGLYGYTF. As DNA, the CDR3 is TGTGCCAGCAGCTTGGGGGGGACCGGGACAGGGGGCGGCCTTTATGGCTACACCTTC.

This chain uses TRBV19 with TRBJ2-7, with D perhaps matching TRBD2 (6 bases). The V gene's germline CDR1 is LNHDA and CDR2 SQIVND (reference sequence). The V end lost 4 bases, the J end lost 2 bases, and 15 bases lay between the germline ends. The CDR3 consists of 15 residues. The CDR3 region is CASSKSWEATYEQYF. CDR3 bases: TGTGCCAGTAGTAAGAGTTGGGAGGCAACCTACGAGCAGTACTTC.